Listed below are T cell receptor beta chains from one sample, sequenced in a study of Graves' ophthalmopathy and Graves' hyperthyroidism. In TCRdb, the multiplex PCR reads were re-called with MiXCR into one record per CDR3 protein. The sample gives roughly 500,000 distinct CDR3 sequences, around 14% of which show up once; 9.5% to 10% is in the top ten. The sequenced sample was blood. These receptors came from a woman aged 30 to 39 with Graves' ophthalmopathy. CDR3s include the opening cysteine and the closing phenylalanine or tryptophan. Each record gives: D gene, V gene, clone size, J gene, CDR3 protein, CDR3 DNA. D genes are given only for firm matches. Clone sizes are given selectively: once, few, many, or a class where the clone is expanded.

>-|TRBV6-2/TRBV6-3|many|TRBJ1-2
CASSYSSSRSGGVNYGYTF
TGTGCCAGCAGTTACTCGAGTAGTCGGAGTGGTGGGGTAAACTATGGCTACACCTTC
>TRBD1|TRBV20-1|many|TRBJ2-7
CSASGTGHLYEQYF
TGCAGTGCTAGTGGGACAGGGCATCTATACGAGCAGTACTTC
>-|TRBV7-2|-|TRBJ2-5
CASSLYRLQETQYF
TGTGCCAGCAGCTTATATAGACTTCAAGAGACCCAGTACTTC
>TRBD1|TRBV12-3/TRBV12-4|few|TRBJ1-1
CASSFDRGITEAFF
TGTGCCAGCAGTTTCGACAGGGGTATCACTGAAGCTTTCTTT
>TRBD2|TRBV6-2/TRBV6-3|many|TRBJ2-7
CASRDDSGSYEQYF
TGTGCCAGCAGGGACGATAGCGGGAGCTACGAGCAGTACTTC
>-|TRBV12-3/TRBV12-4|once|TRBJ1-2
CASSEDSFYGYTF
TGTGCCAGCAGTGAGGACAGCTTTTATGGCTACACCTTC
>-|TRBV24-1|many|TRBJ1-5
CATSFRGFNQPQHF
TGTGCCACCTCCTTTCGAGGTTTCAATCAGCCCCAGCATTTT
>-|TRBV19|many|TRBJ1-1
CASSPPGGGTEAFF
TGTGCCAGTAGTCCACCGGGGGGCGGAACTGAAGCTTTCTTT
>TRBD1|TRBV5-1|many|TRBJ1-2
CASSPGQGGYTF
TGCGCCAGCAGCCCGGGACAGGGTGGCTACACCTTC
>-|TRBV20-1|many|TRBJ2-2
CSAISPANTGELFF
TGCAGTGCTATTAGTCCCGCGAACACCGGGGAGCTGTTTTTT
>TRBD1|TRBV12-5|many|TRBJ1-6
CASGLSGTGFSNSPLHF
TGTGCTAGTGGTTTGAGTGGGACAGGGTTTAGCAATTCACCCCTCCACTTT
>TRBD2|TRBV12-3/TRBV12-4|-|TRBJ2-7
CASSFRVINRLAGGRVFYEQYF
TGTGCCAGCAGTTTTAGAGTGATTAACAGACTAGCGGGAGGTAGAGTATTCTACGAGCAGTACTTC
>TRBD2|TRBV6-1|many|TRBJ2-7
CASSEDSGGSYEQYF
TGTGCCAGCAGTGAGGATAGCGGGGGGTCCTACGAGCAGTACTTC
>-|TRBV28|many|TRBJ1-5
CASRVTAKIQPQHF
TGTGCCAGCAGGGTTACAGCGAAAATCCAGCCCCAGCATTTT
>-|TRBV3-1|many|TRBJ1-5
CASSQGTSNQPQHF
TGTGCCAGCAGCCAGGGGACGAGCAATCAGCCCCAGCATTTT
>-|TRBV5-1|-|TRBJ2-2
CASTQTANTGELSF
TGCGCCAGCACTCAGACAGCAAACACCGGGGAGCTGTCTTTT
>-|TRBV27|many|TRBJ2-7
CASSYRDPLVEQYF
TGTGCCAGCAGTTACCGGGACCCTCTGGTGGAGCAGTACTTC
>-|TRBV3-1|many|TRBJ1-1
CASSPSPGTSNTEAFF
TGTGCCAGCAGCCCTTCTCCCGGGACGTCGAACACTGAAGCTTTCTTT
>-|TRBV25-1|many|TRBJ1-2
CASSEFGQGRGYTF
TGTGCCAGCAGTGAATTTGGGCAGGGTCGTGGCTACACCTTC
>TRBD1|TRBV11-2|many|TRBJ1-1
CASSSLTGEGTEAFF
TGTGCCAGCAGCTCATTGACAGGGGAAGGCACTGAAGCTTTCTTT
>-|TRBV19|many|TRBJ1-5
CASSIVAGSNQPQHF
TGTGCCAGTAGTATAGTGGCGGGGAGCAATCAGCCCCAGCATTTT
>TRBD2|TRBV6-1|-|TRBJ2-7
CASSSGVRIYEQYF
TGTGCCAGCAGTAGCGGGGTGAGGATCTACGAGCAGTACTTC
>TRBD1|TRBV11-2|many|TRBJ2-5
CASSFRTGGVQETQYF
TGTGCCAGCAGCTTTCGGACAGGGGGAGTGCAAGAGACCCAGTACTTC
>TRBD1|TRBV28|-|TRBJ2-2
CASSYVWGQANTGELFF
TGTGCCAGCAGTTATGTATGGGGACAGGCAAACACCGGGGAGCTGTTTTTT
>-|TRBV5-5|many|TRBJ1-5
CASSSRGGADNQPQHF
TGTGCCAGCAGCTCACGGGGGGGGGCGGATAATCAGCCCCAGCATTTT
>-|TRBV6-1|many|TRBJ1-1
CASKGGRLNTEAFF
TGTGCCAGCAAGGGGGGACGCTTGAACACTGAAGCTTTCTTT
>-|TRBV6-5|many|TRBJ1-1
CASIMTPGRAAFF
TGTGCCAGCATTATGACGCCGGGACGCGCAGCTTTCTTT
>-|TRBV7-8|many|TRBJ1-6
CASSPSVDNSPLHF
TGTGCCAGCAGCCCATCGGTCGATAATTCACCCCTCCACTTT
>TRBD2|TRBV7-8|many|TRBJ2-7
CASSLGLAGPSYEQYF
TGTGCCAGCAGCTTAGGACTAGCGGGGCCTAGCTACGAGCAGTACTTC
>-|TRBV20-1|-|TRBJ2-3
CSARVRGTDTQYF
TGCAGTGCTAGAGTGAGGGGCACAGATACGCAGTATTTT
>TRBD2|TRBV2|many|TRBJ2-7
CASSVVLAGENEQYF
TGTGCCAGCAGTGTGGTACTAGCGGGAGAGAACGAGCAGTACTTC
>TRBD2|TRBV29-1|-|TRBJ2-2
CSVCWAGDTGELFF
TGCAGCGTTTGTTGGGCGGGAGATACCGGGGAGCTGTTTTTT
>-|TRBV12-3/TRBV12-4|many|TRBJ1-6
CASSPTKYNSPLHF
TGTGCCAGCAGTCCTACAAAATATAATTCACCCCTCCACTTT
>TRBD2|TRBV20-1|-|TRBJ2-4
CGLAGGNIQYF
TGCGGGCTAGCGGGGGGAAACATTCAGTACTTC
>TRBD2|TRBV12-3/TRBV12-4|-|TRBJ2-3
CASSPGTSGGADTQYF
TGTGCCAGCAGTCCAGGGACTAGCGGGGGCGCAGATACGCAGTATTTT
>TRBD1|TRBV28|-|TRBJ1-2
CASSTIRTGPDYGYTF
TGTGCCAGCAGTACCATCCGGACAGGGCCTGACTATGGCTACACCTTC
>TRBD1|TRBV2|many|TRBJ1-5
CASSGTGGFNNQPQHF
TGTGCCAGCAGCGGGACAGGGGGCTTTAACAATCAGCCCCAGCATTTT
>TRBD1|TRBV6-1|many|TRBJ1-2
CASTLNLQGERGYTF
TGTGCCAGCACTCTAAACCTCCAGGGGGAGCGGGGCTACACCTTC
>TRBD2|TRBV12-3/TRBV12-4|many|TRBJ2-5
CASSFPFSGGARETQYF
TGTGCCAGCAGTTTCCCCTTCAGCGGGGGGGCCCGCGAGACCCAGTACTTC
>TRBD2|TRBV5-1|many|TRBJ2-5
CASSLRLAGRETQYF
TGCGCCAGCAGCTTGCGACTAGCGGGGAGGGAGACCCAGTACTTC